These 26 T cell receptor beta chains originate from one sample sequenced in a study of CD4 T cells in relation to SARS-CoV-2 and coronaviruses. The assay was immunoSEQ multiplex PCR, and TCRdb's table has in-frame clones only and misses some. The data show about 17,000 clones, about 70% seen once. Their antigens remain unidentified. The unexposed donors gave CD4+ T cells in about 2011-2019, prior to COVID-19. Isolation of CD4+ T cells took place after around 11 days in culture. Sample: CD4+ T cells from PBMCs, cultured in vitro. The receptor set was obtained from a human donor in good health.

This clone was seen only once. This sequence joins TRBV7-6 and TRBJ2-3; 11 bases align to TRBD1. This CDR3 has 16 amino acids. J gave up 5 bases and V 0 bases, and 4 bases lay outside the gene matches. The V gene's germline CDR1 is SGHVS and CDR2 FNYEAQ. The CDR3 coding sequence is TGTGCCAGCAGCTTAGCTGGACAGGGGGCCGGAGATACGCAGTATTTT. It encodes CASSLAGQGAGDTQYF.

This clone was seen more than once but under ten times. The genes are TRBV20-1 and TRBJ2-5, with TRBD2 matching 9 bases. The germline CDR1 and CDR2 sequences are DFQATT and SNEGSKA (reference sequence). This CDR3 region has 14 residues. The CDR3, as DNA: TGCAGCCCTAGTGATAGCGGGGGACTAGAGACCCAGTACTTC. Translation: CSPSDSGGLETQYF.

The chain joins TRBV28 to TRBJ1-5, with D hard to call. The germline V gene encodes CDR1 MDHEN and CDR2 SYDVKM. The CDR3 sequence is 12 residues long. The V end lost 2 bases, the J end lost 5 bases, and 4 bases lay between the germline ends. CDR3 region: CASSLGYQPQHF. CDR3 DNA sequence: TGTGCCAGCAGTTTAGGGTATCAGCCCCAGCATTTT.

The chain uses TRBV5-1 and TRBJ1-1; D is unresolved. The ends were cut back, 2 bases at V and 4 bases at J, with 18 bases in the middle. The V gene's germline CDR1 is SGHRS and CDR2 YFSETQ. CDR3 length: 16 residues. The CDR3 spells CASSFAPDFLGTEAFF. CDR3 sequence (DNA): TGCGCCAGCAGCTTTGCCCCGGATTTTCTGGGCACTGAAGCTTTCTTT.

V gene TRBV7-8 combines with J gene TRBJ2-2; TRBD1 might be the D (5 bases). The CDR3 loop spans 15 amino acids. CDR1 and CDR2 from the germline V gene are SGHVS and FQNEAQ. V lost 0 bases to trimming and J lost 4 bases, with 9 bases between them. The CDR3 is CASSLARVGTGELFF. The CDR3 DNA reads TGTGCCAGCAGCTTAGCCAGGGTTGGCACCGGGGAGCTGTTTTTT. Full variable domain (missing parts from reference TRBV7-8 and TRBJ2-2): GAGVSQSPRYKVAKRGQDVALRCDPISGHVSLFWYQQALGQGPEFLTYFQNEAQLDKSGLPSDRFFAERPEGSVSTLKIQRTQQEDSAVYLCASSLARVGTGELFFGEGSRLTVL.

The V and J genes are TRBV3-1 (or the pseudogene TRBV3-2) and TRBJ2-1; D might be TRBD2 (6 bases). CDR1 LGHDT and CDR2 YNNKEL come from the germline V gene (reference sequence). Trimming pared 4 bases from V and 6 bases from J, leaving 10 bases between. This CDR3 has 13 amino acids. CDR3: CASSPDGGNEQFF. CDR3 sequence (DNA): TGTGCCAGCAGCCCAGACGGGGGCAATGAGCAGTTCTTC.

This clone has just one count. This chain joins TRBV6-1 and TRBJ2-7, with D unclear. The V gene's germline CDR1 is MNHNS and CDR2 SASEGT. The CDR3 length is 12 residues. Trimming stripped 2 bases from V and 2 bases from J, with 4 bases between. CDR3 sequence reads: CASSETTYEQYF. In DNA form, the CDR3 reads TGTGCCAGCAGTGAAACGACCTACGAGCAGTACTTC.

The rearrangement uses TRBV4-2 and TRBJ1-1; tentative D call: TRBD1 (5 bases). The CDR3 totals 15 residues. Germline CDR1 LGHNA, CDR2 YNFKEQ. Trimming removed 0 bases from V and 2 bases from J, with 10 bases in between. The CDR3, as DNA: TGTGCCAGCAGCCAAGAAAGGCAGGGAAACACTGAAGCTTTCTTT. Amino acid sequence: CASSQERQGNTEAFF.

Here the CDR3 DNA reads TGTGCCAGCAGCCGCAGCGGACAGGCAAAAGAGACCCAGTACTTC. Translation: CASSRSGQAKETQYF. The V gene is TRBV7-3, the J gene TRBJ2-5, with 7 bases fitting TRBD1. This CDR3 is 15 amino acids long. With V trimmed by 5 bases and J by 3 bases, 9 bases remained unmatched. Per the germline V gene, CDR1 is SGHTA and CDR2 is FQGTGA.

This clone has only a few counts. This chain links TRBV4-1 with TRBJ1-1; D is ambiguous. V dropped 4 bases and J dropped 5 bases, with 23 bases sitting between them. Germline loops: CDR1 MGHRA, CDR2 YSYEKL. The CDR3 consists of 17 residues. CDR3 bases: TGCGCCAGCAGCCCCTACGCACCCGGATTAGATTTAACTGAAGCTTTCTTT. Translating gives CASSPYAPGLDLTEAFF.

The V gene is TRBV7-9, the J gene TRBJ1-4, with D unclear. This CDR3 is built from 14 residues. The V gene's germline CDR1 is SEHNR and CDR2 FQNEAQ (reference sequence). Trimming took off 3 bases at V and 3 bases at J, with 8 bases between the two ends. The chain's CDR3 is CASSFYSPNEKLFF. CDR3 DNA: TGTGCCAGCAGCTTCTACAGTCCTAATGAAAAACTGTTTTTT.

The chain is built from TRBV6-6 and TRBJ2-5, with TRBD2 matching 9 bases. Trimming took 6 bases from V and 6 from J; bases not matched to a gene: 11. Germline V gene lookup returns CDR1 MNHNY and CDR2 SVGAGI (reference sequence). The CDR3 runs to 15 residues. CDR3 residues: CASSQDGAGGQTQYF. DNA of the CDR3: TGTGCCAGCAGCCAGGACGGAGCGGGAGGACAGACCCAGTACTTC.

The chain couples TRBV20-1 to TRBJ2-3; D ambiguous. The CDR3 has 10 residues. CDR1 and CDR2 (germline): DFQATT, SNEGSKA (reference sequence). Trimming left V 6 bases short and J 2 bases short, with 3 bases between. The CDR3 DNA reads as TGCAGTGCCTTCACAGATACGCAGTATTTT. Translation: CSAFTDTQYF.

The V gene is TRBV7-8, the J gene TRBJ2-7; tentative D call: TRBD1 (7 bases). V lost 1 base and J 6 bases, leaving 10 bases between the germline ends. Germline V gene lookup returns CDR1 SGHVS and CDR2 FQNEAQ. This CDR3 spans 13 amino acids. The CDR3 DNA follows: TGTGCCAGCAGCTTAGGGCAGGGGGGCGAGCAGTACTTC. Encoded protein: CASSLGQGGEQYF.

The rearrangement links TRBV11-3 to TRBJ1-1, with 9 bases lining up with TRBD1. CDR1 is SGHNT, CDR2 YENEEA, per germline. The junction had 1 base not matched to a gene; V was cut back by 5 bases and J by 3 bases. There are 13 residues in the CDR3. This CDR3 reads CASSRQGDTEAFF. The CDR3 region has the DNA TGTGCCAGCAGCCGACAGGGGGACACTGAAGCTTTCTTT. Drawing the rest from reference TRBV11-3 and TRBJ1-1, the complete variable domain is EAGVVQSPRYKIIEKKQPVAFWCNPISGHNTLYWYLQNLGQGPELLIRYENEEAVDDSQLPKDRFSAERLKGVDSTLKIQPAELGDSAVYLCASSRQGDTEAFFGQGTRLTVV.

The chain is built from TRBV6-5 and TRBJ2-2; no reliable D call. This CDR3 is 13 amino acids long. CDR1 is MNHEY and CDR2 is SVGAGI in the germline V gene. V was cut by 8 bases and J by 10 bases, with 17 bases left in between. The CDR3 sequence is CASSPGDLEELFF. In nucleotides, the CDR3 is TGTGCCAGCTCCCCTGGGGATTTGGAGGAGCTGTTTTTT.

This sequence joins TRBV3-1 (or the pseudogene TRBV3-2) and TRBJ1-5, with TRBD1 matching 8 bases. J gave up 5 bases and V 4 bases, and 10 bases lay outside the gene matches. The CDR3 extends over 16 amino acids. The germline CDR1 and CDR2 sequences are LGHDT and YNNKEL (reference sequence). CDR3 sequence: CASSPESGGFDQPQHF. The CDR3 nucleotides read TGTGCCAGCAGCCCAGAGTCAGGGGGCTTCGATCAGCCCCAGCATTTT.

A single count supports this clone. This rearrangement joins TRBV4-2 to TRBJ2-5; D is undetermined. CDR3 length: 15 amino acids. V lost 1 base and J lost 5, with 14 bases in between. Germline CDR1 reads LGHNA; CDR2 reads YNFKEQ. The CDR3 here is CASSQGSSLRETQYF. DNA of the CDR3: TGTGCCAGCAGCCAAGGAAGTAGTCTGCGGGAGACCCAGTACTTC.

This chain connects TRBV5-8 to TRBJ1-2; 7 bases match TRBD1. Trimming took 4 bases from V and 8 from J; bases not matched to a gene: 8. The germline CDR1 and CDR2 sequences are SGHTS and YDEGEE. The CDR3 extends over 13 amino acids. The CDR3 sequence: CASSHDRVYGYTF. The DNA for the CDR3 is TGTGCCAGCAGCCACGACAGGGTGTACGGCTACACCTTC.

A single count supports this clone. The chain combines TRBV3-1 (or the pseudogene TRBV3-2) with TRBJ1-4, with 12 bases that match TRBD1. V dropped 3 bases and J dropped 7; count of bases not matched to a gene: 6. CDR3 length: 16 residues. Germline assignment: CDR1 LGHDT and CDR2 YNNKEL (reference sequence). The DNA of the CDR3 is TGTGCCAGCAGCCACGGGACAGGGGGCGCCATTGAAAAACTGTTTTTT. Its protein is CASSHGTGGAIEKLFF.

The chain employs TRBV5-8 and TRBJ1-2; 7 bases agree with TRBD1. V shed 7 bases, J shed 3 bases, and the junction held 24 bases outside the gene matches. Germline V gene data show CDR1 as SGHTS and CDR2 as YDEGEE. The CDR3 has 19 amino acids. CDR3 protein: CASDGRGHRLQTSDYGYTF. As DNA, the CDR3 is TGTGCCAGCGACGGTAGGGGGCACAGGCTTCAAACTTCAGACTATGGCTACACCTTC. The entire variable domain, with the rest obtained from reference TRBV5-8 and TRBJ1-2, is as follows: EAGVTQSPTHLIKTRGQQATLRCSPISGHTSVYWYQQALGLGLQFLLWYDEGEERNRGNFPPRFSGRQFPNYSSELNVNALELEDSALYLCASDGRGHRLQTSDYGYTFGSGTRLTVV.

The chain links TRBV19 to TRBJ1-1; unclear D gene. Germline V lookup: CDR1 LNHDA, CDR2 SQIVND (reference sequence). Trimming cost V 1 base and J 0 bases, with 6 bases left between them. CDR3 length: 14 residues. CDR3 coding DNA: TGTGCCAGTAGTATAGGTTACGTGAACACTGAAGCTTTCTTT. It encodes CASSIGYVNTEAFF.

This chain joins TRBV11-2 and TRBJ1-1; D ambiguous. Germline V gene lookup returns CDR1 SGHAT and CDR2 FQNNGV. V lost 4 bases, J lost 1 base, and 7 bases lay in between. CDR3 length: 13 residues. The CDR3 reads CASSSQRNTEAFF. The CDR3 region has the DNA TGTGCCAGCAGCTCCCAAAGGAACACTGAAGCTTTCTTT.

The chain carries TRBV18 and TRBJ1-2; 8 bases are a match to TRBD1. There are 14 residues in the CDR3. Germline values: CDR1 KGHSH, CDR2 LQKENI. V gave up 5 bases and J gave up 4 bases; unmatched junction bases: 6. The CDR3 coding sequence is TGTGCCAGCTCATCCGAGACAGGGGCCTATGGCTACACCTTC. This codes for CASSSETGAYGYTF.

The rearrangement links TRBV2 to TRBJ1-2; D possibly corresponds to TRBD1 (5 bases). The V and J ends lost 2 bases and 6 bases respectively, with 7 bases between them. CDR3 length equals 12 residues. Germline loops: CDR1 SNHLY, CDR2 FYNNEI. CDR3 DNA: TGTGCCAGCAGTGAATGGGGGGATGGCTACACCTTC. It codes for CASSEWGDGYTF.

This rearrangement joins TRBV4-1 to TRBJ2-1; 14 bases map to TRBD2. V was pared by 4 bases and J by 7 bases, with 6 bases of the junction left unmatched. Germline V lookup: CDR1 MGHRA, CDR2 YSYEKL. The length of the CDR3 is 16 residues. The chain's CDR3 is CASSRPGTSGSNEQFF. The CDR3 DNA follows: TGCGCCAGCAGCCGCCCCGGGACTAGCGGGAGTAATGAGCAGTTCTTC.